This TCR beta chain came from a study of shared clonotypes between healthy human individuals. Study-level background: Donor ages ranged 18 to 49 years: two women, a few men.

CDR1 and CDR2 from the germline V gene are SGDLS and YYNGEE. The CDR3 runs to 16 residues. The ends lost 3 bases at V and 0 bases at J; junction bases unmatched: 4. Study-level findings and limits: Compared with clonotypes that all four donors shared, non-shared clonotypes had lower generation probabilities. An effect of sequencing depth on clonotype sharing among donors was expected.

TCRdb's copy holds only in-frame clones and misses some; the assay was immunoSEQ multiplex PCR. The data hold some 980,000 clones, with less than 85% observed a single time. Regarding this clone: What it binds is unknown.

This receptor was obtained from a man between 18 and 35 years old in good health. Sequencing used memory CD4+ T cells sorted from blood. Subset given: CD45RA-negative fraction. This chain connects TRBV9 to TRBJ2-3; 10 positions agree with TRBD1. CDR3 nucleotides: TGTGCCAGCAGCGCGACAGGGGGCGATAGCACAGATACGCAGTATTTT. It specifies CASSATGGDSTDTQYF. The whole variable domain, filled in from reference TRBV9 and TRBJ2-3, reads DSGVTQTPKHLITATGQRVTLRCSPRSGDLSVYWYQQSLDQGLQFLIQYYNGEERAKGNILERFSAQQFPDLHSELNLSSLELGDSALYFCASSATGGDSTDTQYFGPGTRLTVL.